The 28 T cell receptor beta chains below all came from one sample that was sequenced in a study of identical twins (TCRdb year 2016). Preparation of the library involved 5' RACE. Sequencing used an Illumina HiSeq 2000. TCRdb ran its own pipeline on the public reads, namely fastp trimming at Q25 and MiXCR clone calling, and kept in-frame beta chains. Rows are combined by CDR3 protein, so each entry shows the most common genes and DNA. Counted in this sample were hundreds of thousands of distinct CDR3 sequences; 5.5% to 7% of them appeared once. Clones ranked in the top ten supply roughly 3.7% of the sample. The same sample was also used in a study of yellow fever vaccine responses in identical twins.

Sequenced sample: memory (CD45RO+) T cells sorted from blood. Read against the paper, the sample's cell subset or site label means: CD45RO+ enriched T cells. The receptor source for this set is a woman younger than 30 in good health.

This chain uses TRBV20-1 with TRBJ1-1, with TRBD1 as a possible D gene (5 bases). The V gene lost 6 bases and the J gene lost 4 bases, with 9 bases spanning the gap. The CDR3 contains 11 residues. Germline-derived CDR1 and CDR2 are DFQATT and SNEGSKA (reference sequence). The CDR3 nucleotides are TGCAGTGCCAGGGCCGGCACTGAAGCTTTCTTT. This codes for CSARAGTEAFF.

This clonotype occurred many times. The V and J genes are TRBV12-3 or TRBV12-4 and TRBJ1-1; the D is unclear. Trimming pared 6 bases from V and 11 bases from J, leaving 19 bases between. This CDR3 is built from 13 residues. The DNA of the CDR3 is TGTGCCAGCAGCCCAACTTCAGGTCCCCGGGCTTTCTTT. Translated: CASSPTSGPRAFF.

The chain links TRBV29-1 to TRBJ2-7; 12 bases fit TRBD1. Germline V lookup: CDR1 SQVTM, CDR2 ANQGSEA. V was clipped by 4 bases and J by 0 bases; unmatched bases: 4. This CDR3 has 15 residues. The CDR3 spells CSVGGTGGRSYEQYF. In DNA, the CDR3 is TGCAGCGTTGGGGGGACAGGGGGCCGCTCCTACGAGCAGTACTTC.

This clonotype occurred a few times. This chain links TRBV25-1 with TRBJ1-5; D might be TRBD1 (5 bases). Germline V gives CDR1 MGHDK, CDR2 SYGVNS. There are 15 residues in the CDR3. Trimming cost V 2 bases and J 6 bases, with 14 bases left between them. This CDR3 is CASSEAGQGSQPQHF. As DNA, the CDR3 is TGTGCCAGCAGTGAAGCGGGGCAGGGAAGTCAGCCCCAGCATTTT. Variable domain in full (rest from reference TRBV25-1 and TRBJ1-5): EADIYQTPRYLVIGTGKKITLECSQTMGHDKMYWYQQDPGMELHLIHYSYGVNSTEKGDLSSESTVSRIRTEHFPLTLESARPSHTSQYLCASSEAGQGSQPQHFGDGTRLSIL.

The table lists this clonotype with many counts. The chain uses TRBV20-1 and TRBJ1-3; D not certain. V lost 0 bases and J lost 4, with 4 bases in between. CDR3 length: 12 amino acids. In germline, CDR1 is DFQATT, CDR2 SNEGSKA (reference sequence). The CDR3 DNA is TGCAGTGCTAGAGAAGCGGGAAACACCATATATTTT. Its translation: CSAREAGNTIYF.

V and J are TRBV7-8 and TRBJ2-1; 12 bases line up with TRBD2. The V gene end was trimmed by 3 bases and the J gene end by 0 bases; junction bases not matched to a gene: 3. Germline V gene data show CDR1 as SGHVS and CDR2 as FQNEAQ. CDR3 size: 17 residues. The CDR3 DNA reads TGTGCCAGCAGCTTCCAGACTAGCGGGAGCTCCTACAATGAGCAGTTCTTC. This gives the protein CASSFQTSGSSYNEQFF. The full variable domain, in which reference TRBV7-8 and TRBJ2-1 provide the parts outside the CDR3, is GAGVSQSPRYKVAKRGQDVALRCDPISGHVSLFWYQQALGQGPEFLTYFQNEAQLDKSGLPSDRFFAERPEGSVSTLKIQRTQQEDSAVYLCASSFQTSGSSYNEQFFGPGTRLTVL.

The rearrangement joins TRBV9 to TRBJ1-6; D remains ambiguous. V was shortened by 0 bases and J by 7 bases, with 8 bases between the two germline ends. The CDR3 is 14 amino acids. The germline V gene encodes CDR1 SGDLS and CDR2 YYNGEE. CDR3 amino acids: CASSVVYGNSPLHF. The CDR3 DNA reads TGTGCCAGCAGCGTAGTTTATGGAAATTCACCCCTCCACTTT.

This clonotype occurred a few times. The chain employs TRBV3-1 and TRBJ1-5; possibly TRBD1 for D (6 bases). This CDR3 contains 18 residues. The V end lost 4 bases, the J end lost 0 bases, and 19 bases lay between the germline ends. Germline V gene sequence: CDR1 LGHDT, CDR2 YNNKEL (reference sequence). Written as DNA, the CDR3 is TGTGCCAGCAGCCCCCGTGGCGGGGGCCCTTATAGCAATCAGCCCCAGCATTTT. This translates into CASSPRGGGPYSNQPQHF.

This chain uses TRBV14 with TRBJ2-2; 7 bases match TRBD1. CDR3 length: 17 residues. V gave up 3 bases and J gave up 5 bases; unmatched junction bases: 12. Germline CDR1 and CDR2: SGHDN and FVKESK. The CDR3 reads CASSHLSTGALTGELFF. Written as DNA, the CDR3 is TGTGCCAGCAGCCACCTTTCCACAGGGGCCTTAACCGGGGAGCTGTTTTTT. The entire variable domain, with the rest obtained from reference TRBV14 and TRBJ2-2, is as follows: EAGVTQFPSHSVIEKGQTVTLRCDPISGHDNLYWYRRVMGKEIKFLLHFVKESKQDESGMPNNRFLAERTGGTYSTLKVQPAELEDSGVYFCASSHLSTGALTGELFFGEGSRLTVL.

V is TRBV10-3 and J is TRBJ2-1; 12 bases fit TRBD2. The CDR3 is made up of 16 amino acids. J was trimmed by 0 bases and V by 6 bases; bases with no gene match: 3. Germline V gene data show CDR1 as ENHRY and CDR2 as SYGVKD. CDR3 DNA sequence: TGTGCCATCAGGGGGACTAGCGGGCACTCCTACAATGAGCAGTTCTTC. It is translated as CAIRGTSGHSYNEQFF.

This chain connects TRBV21-1 to TRBJ2-7. TRBV21-1 is labeled a pseudogene. This CDR3 is built from 10 residues. Here the CDR3 DNA reads TGTGCCTGCTCCGTCCACGAGCAGTACGTC. This codes for CACSVHEQYV.

CDR3 residues: CASSLEGWASTYEQYF. The DNA of the CDR3 is TGTGCCAGCAGCTTAGAGGGATGGGCTAGCACCTACGAGCAGTACTTC. The chain uses TRBV7-9 and TRBJ2-7; perhaps TRBD2 as D (5 bases). This CDR3 region has 16 residues. The V gene lost 1 base and the J gene lost 2 bases, with 15 bases spanning the gap. Looked up from germline, CDR1 is SEHNR and CDR2 is FQNEAQ (reference sequence).

At least ten counts were recorded for this clonotype. The chain recombines TRBV20-1 with TRBJ2-7; D is perhaps TRBD2 (6 bases). This CDR3 spans 13 amino acids. V was clipped by 1 base and J by 3 bases, with 10 bases between them. CDR1 is DFQATT and CDR2 is SNEGSKA in the germline V gene (reference sequence). Here the CDR3 DNA reads TGCAGTGCTAGAGGAACGGGAGTCTACGAGCAGTACTTC. Its protein product is CSARGTGVYEQYF.

There are many counts of this clonotype. As DNA, the CDR3 is TGTGCCAGCAGTTTCGAGCGGGCCTTCGAGCAGTACTTC. Protein: CASSFERAFEQYF. The V gene is TRBV12-3 or TRBV12-4, the J gene TRBJ2-7, with D possibly TRBD2 on 6 matching bases. V gave up 3 bases and J gave up 6 bases, with 12 bases separating them. This CDR3 is built from 13 residues.

This clonotype was detected many times. The chain has TRBV11-2 and TRBJ1-3, with a weak D call TRBD1 (5 bases). There are 16 residues in the CDR3. V lost 1 base and J lost 3, with 13 bases in between. Germline CDR1 and CDR2: SGHAT and FQNNGV. The CDR3 is CASSLGAGRIGNTIYF. The CDR3 DNA is TGTGCCAGCAGCTTAGGAGCAGGGCGGATTGGAAACACCATATATTTT.

This clonotype has only a few counts. This chain connects TRBV9 to TRBJ1-1, with a possible D match to TRBD1 (6 bases). The CDR3 has 15 amino acids. The germline V gene has CDR1 SGDLS and CDR2 YYNGEE. V was pared by 0 bases and J by 1 base, with 10 bases between. CDR3 residues: CASSVGDRKNTEAFF. The CDR3 region has the DNA TGTGCCAGCAGCGTAGGTGACAGGAAGAACACTGAAGCTTTCTTT.

Ten or more counts support this clonotype. The CDR3 sequence: CAISGADNSYNEQFF. In DNA, the CDR3 is TGTGCCATCAGTGGCGCGGATAACTCCTACAATGAGCAGTTCTTC. The chain couples TRBV10-3 to TRBJ2-1; D is ambiguous. The CDR3 extends over 15 amino acids. CDR1 and CDR2 (germline): ENHRY, SYGVKD. V lost 4 bases to trimming and J lost 0 bases, with 10 bases between them.

This clonotype has ten or more counts. The J gene is TRBJ2-2, the V gene TRBV5-5; D gene uncertain. Between the trimmed V and J ends, which lost 2 bases and 1 base, there was a span of 3 bases. The CDR3 spans 13 residues. Per the germline V gene, CDR1 is SGHKS and CDR2 is YYEKEE (reference sequence). The CDR3 loop reads CASSFGNTGELFF. CDR3 nucleotide sequence: TGTGCCAGCAGCTTCGGGAACACCGGGGAGCTGTTTTTT.

The V call is TRBV2, the J call TRBJ2-5, with 8 bases matching TRBD1. The CDR3 is 14 residues long. Germline-derived CDR1 and CDR2 are SNHLY and FYNNEI. The junction had 6 bases not matched to a gene; V was cut back by 4 bases and J by 5 bases. This CDR3 reads CASSANRGAETQYF. In DNA, the CDR3 is TGTGCCAGCAGTGCTAACAGGGGGGCGGAGACCCAGTACTTC.

This clonotype has ten or more counts. The chain links TRBV6-2 or TRBV6-3 to TRBJ1-5; 7 bases line up with TRBD1. CDR1 is MNHEY and CDR2 is SVGEGT in the germline V gene. Unmatched junction bases numbered 5, after V lost 5 bases and J lost 4 bases. The CDR3 runs to 14 residues. CDR3 protein: CASSAGTENQPQHF. The CDR3 region has the DNA TGTGCCAGCAGTGCCGGGACAGAAAATCAGCCCCAGCATTTT.

This chain uses TRBV18 with TRBJ2-7; TRBD1 or TRBD2 may be the D gene (5 bases each). Trimming pared 1 base from V and 3 bases from J, leaving 7 bases between. This CDR3 has 13 amino acids. Germline assignment: CDR1 KGHSH and CDR2 LQKENI. CDR3 in amino acids: CASSPRGVYEQYF. Written as DNA, the CDR3 is TGTGCCAGCTCACCACGAGGGGTCTACGAGCAGTACTTC.

This clonotype has ten or more counts. The rearrangement joins TRBV20-1 to TRBJ1-2; D is unresolved. Germline CDR1 DFQATT, CDR2 SNEGSKA (reference sequence). CDR3 size: 11 residues. Trimming shortened V by 6 bases and J by 2 bases, and 7 bases separated the two germline ends. CDR3 nucleotide sequence: TGCAGTGCCCTACGGAACTATGGCTACACCTTC. Translating it yields CSALRNYGYTF.

The chain couples TRBV11-2 to TRBJ2-1, with D possibly being TRBD2 (6 bases). The CDR3 is 14 residues long. CDR1 SGHAT and CDR2 FQNNGV come from the germline V gene. V was shortened by 0 bases and J by 6 bases, with 9 bases between the two germline ends. The CDR3 DNA reads TGTGCCAGCAGCTTAGACCGGACTATCAATGAGCAGTTCTTC. Amino acid sequence: CASSLDRTINEQFF.

This clonotype has a count of ten or more. The V call is TRBV12-3 or TRBV12-4, the J call TRBJ2-7, with TRBD1 matching 8 bases. The trim removed 2 bases at V and 3 bases at J, leaving 6 bases unmatched. The CDR3 has 15 residues. CDR3 loop: CASSLIGTGLYEQYF. DNA for the CDR3: TGTGCCAGCAGTTTAATAGGGACAGGACTCTACGAGCAGTACTTC.

This clonotype was detected many times. CDR3: CASSRNMNTEAFF. DNA of the CDR3: TGTGCCAGCAGCCGTAACATGAACACTGAAGCTTTCTTT. This chain connects TRBV14 to TRBJ1-1; D gene uncertain. CDR3 length: 13 residues. Germline V gene lookup returns CDR1 SGHDN and CDR2 FVKESK. V lost 4 bases to trimming and J lost 0 bases, with 6 bases between them.

This clonotype has at least ten counts. The V gene is TRBV27, the J gene TRBJ2-7; 8 bases are shared with TRBD1. Germline CDR1 reads MNHEY; CDR2 reads SMNVEV (reference sequence). The CDR3 has 14 residues. V was clipped by 5 bases and J by 0 bases; unmatched bases: 3. The CDR3 nucleotides are TGTGCCAGCAGTCTGGACAGGGACTCCTACGAGCAGTACTTC. This sequence encodes CASSLDRDSYEQYF.

This clonotype was seen a few times. In nucleotides, the CDR3 is TGTGCCAGCAGCCAGGACCCGACGCGGACTAGCACAGATACGCAGTATTTT. It specifies CASSQDPTRTSTDTQYF. This chain joins TRBV3-1 and TRBJ2-3; D is perhaps TRBD2 (5 bases). Trimming removed 3 bases at V and 0 bases at J, with 16 bases between. The germline CDR1 and CDR2 sequences are LGHDT and YNNKEL (reference sequence). CDR3 length: 17 residues.

J is TRBJ2-3 and V is TRBV5-1, with TRBD2 matching 9 bases. Trimming took 3 bases from V and 1 from J; bases not matched to a gene: 6. The length of the CDR3 is 16 residues. Germline lookup yields CDR1 SGHRS and CDR2 YFSETQ. CDR3: CASSWKRGDRTDTQYF. CDR3 coding DNA: TGCGCCAGCAGCTGGAAGCGGGGGGACCGCACAGATACGCAGTATTTT.